The 18 T cell receptor beta chains in this list originate from one sample, sequenced in a study of post-analysis software for immune sequencing data. The study, taken as a whole, reports: Patients used a handful of TRBV segments, including TRBV5-6, TRBV5-1 and TRBV20-1, more often than controls.

Their specific antigens are unknown. Unique molecular identifiers featured in each of the TCR beta cDNA libraries. TCRdb ran MiXCR on the PCR reads and lists one entry per CDR3 protein. The sample has 740,000 or so distinct CDR3 sequences; roughly half are singletons. Source material: blood. These TCRs come from a girl aged 5-17 years with multiple sclerosis.

The chain recombines TRBV6-1 with TRBJ2-7; D may match TRBD1 or TRBD2 (5 bases each). V lost 3 bases and J lost 6, with 18 bases in between. Germline loops: CDR1 MNHNS, CDR2 SASEGT. The CDR3 extends over 15 amino acids. This CDR3 is CASSEIGTPFSEQYF. Written as DNA, the CDR3 is TGTGCCAGCAGTGAGATCGGGACCCCATTTTCCGAGCAGTACTTC.

The chain couples TRBV11-2 to TRBJ2-6; 7 nucleotides agree with TRBD1. The length of the CDR3 is 18 residues. With V trimmed by 5 bases and J by 0 bases, 10 bases remained unmatched. Germline V lookup: CDR1 SGHAT, CDR2 FQNNGV. The CDR3 here is CASSISDRAISGANVLTF. The CDR3 DNA sequence: TGTGCCAGCAGCATCAGTGACAGGGCCATCTCTGGGGCCAACGTCCTGACTTTC.

The rearrangement joins TRBV6-6 to TRBJ2-7; weak D call: TRBD1 (6 bases). Germline V lookup: CDR1 MNHNY, CDR2 SVGAGI (reference sequence). Trimming took off 5 bases at V and 4 bases at J, with 15 bases between the two ends. This CDR3 has 14 amino acids. The CDR3: CASSQRRDRYEQYF. The CDR3 nucleotides read TGTGCCAGCAGTCAGAGACGCGACAGGTACGAGCAGTACTTC.

V usage is TRBV20-1 and J usage is TRBJ2-7, with TRBD2 as a possible D gene (5 bases). The CDR3 is 13 amino acids. From germline, CDR1 is DFQATT and CDR2 SNEGSKA (reference sequence). V was trimmed by 3 bases and J by 6 bases, leaving 15 bases between them. In nucleotides, the CDR3 is TGCAGTGCTAGGCCTGGACTCCCGCTCGAGCAGTACTTC. This codes for CSARPGLPLEQYF.

The chain recombines TRBV15 with TRBJ2-7, with D tentatively TRBD2 (6 bases). Trimming left V 8 bases short and J 1 base short, with 12 bases between. Germline-derived CDR1 and CDR2 are LNHNV and YYDKDF (reference sequence). The CDR3 is 13 residues long. CDR3 coding DNA: TGTGCCACCTCACCCGGGACTTCCTACGAGCAGTACTTC. Translated, it gives CATSPGTSYEQYF.

The V call is TRBV5-1, the J call TRBJ1-1; D perhaps matches TRBD1 (5 bases). Trimming removed 2 bases at V and 10 bases at J, with 9 bases between. The CDR3 totals 11 residues. In germline, CDR1 is SGHRS, CDR2 YFSETQ. CDR3 in amino acids: CASSFGAGAFF. In DNA, the CDR3 is TGCGCCAGCAGCTTTGGGGCAGGAGCTTTCTTT. The variable domain in full, completed from reference TRBV5-1 and TRBJ1-1, reads KAGVTQTPRYLIKTRGQQVTLSCSPISGHRSVSWYQQTPGQGLQFLFEYFSETQRNKGNFPGRFSGRQFSNSRSEMNVSTLELGDSALYLCASSFGAGAFFGQGTRLTVV.

The chain combines TRBV20-1 with TRBJ1-2; no firm D call. Looked up from germline, CDR1 is DFQATT and CDR2 is SNEGSKA (reference sequence). This CDR3 contains 14 residues. Trimming left V 3 bases short and J 3 bases short, with 14 bases between. The CDR3 region has the DNA TGCAGTGCTAGGGTATTCCCCCGGGACTATGGCTACACCTTC. Residues: CSARVFPRDYGYTF.

This rearrangement joins TRBV29-1 to TRBJ2-7; D perhaps matches TRBD1 (6 bases). Trimming stripped 6 bases from V and 7 bases from J, with 28 bases between. CDR3 size: 16 residues. CDR1 is SQVTM and CDR2 is ANQGSEA in the germline V gene. This CDR3 reads CSVLSPQGMRFGEQYF. The DNA for the CDR3 is TGCAGCGTCCTATCCCCCCAGGGGATGAGGTTCGGGGAGCAGTACTTC.

The chain joins TRBV5-1 to TRBJ1-2; perhaps TRBD1 as D (6 bases). This CDR3 comprises 15 residues. Per the germline V gene, CDR1 is SGHRS and CDR2 is YFSETQ. V was shortened by 4 bases and J by 5 bases, with 18 bases between the two germline ends. The CDR3 nucleotides read TGCGCCAGCAGCCCGCATTTGGGGGCGGAATATGGCTACACCTTC. Residues: CASSPHLGAEYGYTF. Filled out from reference TRBV5-1 and TRBJ1-2, the complete variable domain reads KAGVTQTPRYLIKTRGQQVTLSCSPISGHRSVSWYQQTPGQGLQFLFEYFSETQRNKGNFPGRFSGRQFSNSRSEMNVSTLELGDSALYLCASSPHLGAEYGYTFGSGTRLTVV.

The V and J genes are TRBV20-1 and TRBJ2-1; TRBD2 matches 8 bases. The CDR3 is 15 amino acids. After removal of 6 bases from V and 2 bases from J, the junction contained 9 bases not matched to a gene. Per germline, CDR1 DFQATT and CDR2 SNEGSKA (reference sequence). CDR3 residues: CSANGRAGTYNEQFF. The CDR3 region has the DNA TGCAGTGCCAACGGGAGGGCGGGTACCTACAATGAGCAGTTCTTC.

The genes are TRBV7-2 and TRBJ2-7; TRBD1 matches at 7 bases. Germline CDR1 is SGHTA and CDR2 is FQGNSA. With V trimmed by 4 bases and J by 3 bases, 9 bases remained unmatched. The CDR3 sequence is 15 residues long. The chain's CDR3 is CASSYKGAGDYEQYF. CDR3 DNA: TGTGCCAGCAGCTATAAGGGGGCTGGCGACTACGAGCAGTACTTC.

There are many counts of this clonotype. V usage is TRBV7-9 and J usage is TRBJ2-3; D gene unclear. The germline V gene has CDR1 SEHNR and CDR2 FQNEAQ (reference sequence). Trimming shortened V by 5 bases and J by 1 base, and 1 base separated the two germline ends. The CDR3 is 11 residues long. CDR3: CASSRTDTQYF. CDR3 in DNA: TGTGCCAGCAGCCGCACAGATACGCAGTATTTT.

This clonotype appeared a single time. The genes are TRBV29-1 and TRBJ1-2; D gene uncertain. The CDR3 has 11 amino acids. CDR1 is SQVTM and CDR2 is ANQGSEA in the germline V gene. V was shortened by 7 bases and J by 2 bases, with 8 bases between the two germline ends. The CDR3 is CSGGSNYGYTF. CDR3 DNA sequence: TGCAGCGGCGGGTCGAACTATGGCTACACCTTC.

To note about this clonotype: The junction differs from germline at one of its ends, possibly a read error. The V gene is TRBV12-3 or TRBV12-4, the J gene TRBJ2-3, with D maybe TRBD2 (5 bases). The CDR3 covers 12 residues. The CDR3 loop is CASSASTDTEYF. CDR3 nucleotide sequence: TGTGCTAGCAGTGCTAGCACAGATACGGAGTATTTT.

This clonotype was recorded once. This rearrangement joins TRBV20-1 to TRBJ2-1; perhaps TRBD1 as D (6 bases). CDR3 length: 10 residues. V was pared by 8 bases and J by 10 bases, with 12 bases between. From germline, CDR1 is DFQATT and CDR2 SNEGSKA (reference sequence). The CDR3 protein is CSFGRGEQFF. In nucleotides, the CDR3 is TGCAGTTTCGGAAGGGGGGAGCAGTTCTTC.

This clonotype was detected only a few times. V usage is TRBV2 and J usage is TRBJ1-1; tentative D call: TRBD1 (6 bases). CDR3 length: 11 residues. V lost 7 bases and J 5 bases, leaving 8 bases between the germline ends. The germline gives CDR1 SNHLY, CDR2 FYNNEI. The CDR3 bases are TGTGCCAGCACCGGACAGACTGAAGCTTTCTTT. It translates to CASTGQTEAFF.

The rearrangement links TRBV14 to TRBJ2-1; the D call may be TRBD1 or TRBD2 (6 bases each). Germline V gene sequence: CDR1 SGHDN, CDR2 FVKESK. CDR3 size: 14 residues. The ends were cut back, 3 bases at V and 8 bases at J, with 14 bases in the middle. The CDR3 DNA sequence: TGTGCCAGCAGCCAGAACACGGGGGCGGATGAGCAGTTCTTC. This translates into CASSQNTGADEQFF.

This chain uses TRBV15 with TRBJ1-2, with D possibly matching TRBD1 (5 bases). V lost 3 bases and J lost 10, with 12 bases in between. Germline loops: CDR1 LNHNV, CDR2 YYDKDF (reference sequence). The CDR3 extends over 12 amino acids. CDR3 nucleotides: TGTGCCACCAGCAGCCAGGGTCATCTCTACACCTTC. Protein: CATSSQGHLYTF.